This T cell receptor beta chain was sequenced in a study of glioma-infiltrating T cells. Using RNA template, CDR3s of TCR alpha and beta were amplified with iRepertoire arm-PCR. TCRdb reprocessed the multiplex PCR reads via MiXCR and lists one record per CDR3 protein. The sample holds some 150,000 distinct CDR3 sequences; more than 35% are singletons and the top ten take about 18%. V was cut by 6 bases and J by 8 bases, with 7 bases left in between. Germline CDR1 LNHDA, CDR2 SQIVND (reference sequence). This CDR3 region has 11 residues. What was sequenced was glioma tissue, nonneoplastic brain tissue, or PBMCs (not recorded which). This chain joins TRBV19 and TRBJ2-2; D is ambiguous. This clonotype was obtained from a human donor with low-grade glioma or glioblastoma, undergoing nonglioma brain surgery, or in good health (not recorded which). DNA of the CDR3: TGTGCCAGTAGGATCGAAGGGGAGCTGTTTTTT. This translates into CASRIEGELFF.